Sequencing of this TCR beta chain was carried out in a study of vaccination and CD4 T cells after COVID-19. Treatment denoted: roughly nine-day PBMC culture with coronavirus spike peptide pools or control peptides (ViraFEST assay). ViraFEST enlarged antigen-specific T cell populations with peptide pools and afterwards sequenced TCRs. Details on this clonotype: The target antigen is unknown.

Cultured CD4+ T cell DNA underwent sequencing with the Oncomine TCR Beta short-read assay. MiXCR, run by TCRdb on the PCR reads, gives a single entry per CDR3 protein. The table records 9,500 to 15,000 distinct CDR3 sequences, about 53% of them present only once. The CDR3 spans 14 residues. Looked up from germline, CDR1 is SGHRS and CDR2 is YFSETQ. The V end was cut by 4 bases, the J end by 0 bases, with 8 bases between. This TCR derives from a human donor who had recovered from COVID-19. V is TRBV5-1 and J is TRBJ2-4; D perhaps matches TRBD1 (5 bases). The sequenced material came from CD4+ T cells from blood, cultured in vitro. The CDR3 DNA reads as TGCGCCAGCAGCCTGACAGTAGCCAAAAACATTCAGTACTTC. This encodes CASSLTVAKNIQYF.